Sequencing of this T cell receptor beta chain was carried out in a study of glioma-infiltrating T cells. Study results and caveats: Tissue and blood shared very few CDR3 sequences.

Amplification of TCR alpha and beta CDR3 regions from RNA used iRepertoire nested multiplex PCR. One-step reverse transcription and amplification started from around 100-400 ng of tissue mRNA or PBMC total RNA. One entry per CDR3 protein results from TCRdb running MiXCR on the multiplex PCR reads. The sample has roughly 200,000 distinct CDR3 sequences, about 47% seen once. About this clonotype itself: Its matching antigen is unknown. This clone may be a read error of a much larger clone one base away.

The receptor's source is a human donor with low-grade glioma or glioblastoma, undergoing nonglioma brain surgery, or in good health (not recorded which). Sequences were obtained from glioma tissue, nonneoplastic brain tissue, or PBMCs (not recorded which).

CDR3 DNA: TGTGCCAGCAGTTTCCCGGGGGAGACCCAGTACTTC. This encodes CASSFPGETQYF. The chain couples TRBV24-1 to TRBJ2-5, with a tentative D call TRBD2 (5 bases). This CDR3 has 12 residues. Germline V gene lookup returns CDR1 KGHDR and CDR2 SFDVKD.